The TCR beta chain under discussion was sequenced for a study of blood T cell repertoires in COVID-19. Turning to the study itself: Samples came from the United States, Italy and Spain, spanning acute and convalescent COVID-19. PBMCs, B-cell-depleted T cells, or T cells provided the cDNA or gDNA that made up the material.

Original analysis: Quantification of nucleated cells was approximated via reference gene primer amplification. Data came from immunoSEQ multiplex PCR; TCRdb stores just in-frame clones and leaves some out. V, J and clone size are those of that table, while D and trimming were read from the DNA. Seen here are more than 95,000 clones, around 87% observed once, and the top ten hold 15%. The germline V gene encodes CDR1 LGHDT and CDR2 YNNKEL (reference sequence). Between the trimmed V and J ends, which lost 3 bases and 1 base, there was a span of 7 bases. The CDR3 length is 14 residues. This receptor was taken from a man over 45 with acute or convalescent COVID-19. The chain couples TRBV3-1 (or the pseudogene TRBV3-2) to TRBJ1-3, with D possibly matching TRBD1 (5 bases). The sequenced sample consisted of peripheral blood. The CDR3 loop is CASSHRESGNTIYF. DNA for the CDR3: TGTGCCAGCAGCCACAGGGAATCTGGAAACACCATATATTTT.